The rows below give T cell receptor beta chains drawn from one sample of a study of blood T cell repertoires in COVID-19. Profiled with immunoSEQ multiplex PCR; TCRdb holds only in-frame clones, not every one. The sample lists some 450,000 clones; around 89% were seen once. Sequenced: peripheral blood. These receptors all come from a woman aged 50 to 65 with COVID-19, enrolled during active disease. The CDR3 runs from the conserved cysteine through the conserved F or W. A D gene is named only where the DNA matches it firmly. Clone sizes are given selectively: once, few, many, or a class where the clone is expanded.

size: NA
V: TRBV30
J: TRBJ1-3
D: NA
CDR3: CAWRGDSGNTIYF
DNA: TGTGCCTGGAGGGGCGACAGTGGAAACACCATATATTTT

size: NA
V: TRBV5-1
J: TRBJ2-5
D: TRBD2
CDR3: CASSLSLAGGRETQYF
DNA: TGCGCCAGCAGCTTGTCGCTGGCGGGGGGGCGCGAGACCCAGTACTTC

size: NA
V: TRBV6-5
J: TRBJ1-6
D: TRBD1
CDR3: CASGGAGGRDSPLHF
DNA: TGTGCCAGCGGAGGGGCAGGGGGCCGTGATTCACCCCTCCACTTT

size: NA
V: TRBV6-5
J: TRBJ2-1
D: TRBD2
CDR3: CASSYGTSGKGEQFF
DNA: TGTGCCAGCAGTTACGGCACTAGCGGGAAGGGTGAGCAGTTCTTC

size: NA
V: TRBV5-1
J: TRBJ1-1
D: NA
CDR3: CASSSTGGYTEAFF
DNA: TGCGCCAGCAGCTCAACGGGGGGGTACACTGAAGCTTTCTTT

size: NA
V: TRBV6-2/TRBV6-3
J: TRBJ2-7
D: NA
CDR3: CASTPSLRGYEQYF
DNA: TGTGCCAGCACCCCATCACTCCGGGGCTACGAGCAGTACTTC

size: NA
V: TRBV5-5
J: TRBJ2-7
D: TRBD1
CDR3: CASSLEKGQGPYEQYF
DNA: TGTGCCAGCAGCTTGGAAAAGGGACAGGGGCCATACGAGCAGTACTTC

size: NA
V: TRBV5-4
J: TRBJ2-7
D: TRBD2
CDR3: CASSSGGTYEQYF
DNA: TGTGCCAGCAGCTCGGGGGGGACCTACGAGCAGTACTTC

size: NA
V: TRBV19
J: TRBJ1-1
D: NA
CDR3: CASSLWTEGRAAEAFF
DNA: TGTGCCAGTAGTCTATGGACAGAGGGTAGGGCCGCTGAAGCTTTCTTT

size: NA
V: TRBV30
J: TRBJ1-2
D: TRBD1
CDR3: CAWSVGTGGGYTF
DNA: TGTGCCTGGAGTGTAGGGACAGGGGGTGGCTACACCTTC

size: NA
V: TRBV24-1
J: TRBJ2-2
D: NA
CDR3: CATRRDTDTGELFF
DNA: TGTGCCACCAGACGGGACACCGACACCGGGGAGCTGTTTTTT

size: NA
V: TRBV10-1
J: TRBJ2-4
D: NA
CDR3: CASSESKGEPRYF
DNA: TGCGCCAGCAGTGAGTCTAAGGGGGAGCCCCGGTACTTC

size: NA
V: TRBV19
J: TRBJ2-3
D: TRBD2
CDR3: CASQRDGGVSTDTQYF
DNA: TGTGCCAGCCAACGAGACGGGGGGGTTAGCACAGATACGCAGTATTTT

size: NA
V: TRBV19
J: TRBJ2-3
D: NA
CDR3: CASSRGGISTDTQYF
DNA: TGTGCCAGTAGTAGGGGCGGCATAAGCACAGATACGCAGTATTTT

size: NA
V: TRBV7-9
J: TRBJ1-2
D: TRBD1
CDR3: CASTPGGTGENYTF
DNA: TGTGCCAGCACCCCCGGGGGGACAGGGGAAAACTACACCTTC

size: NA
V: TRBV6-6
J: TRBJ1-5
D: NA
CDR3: CASSWGERNQPQHF
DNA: TGTGCCAGCAGTTGGGGGGAGCGCAATCAGCCCCAGCATTTT

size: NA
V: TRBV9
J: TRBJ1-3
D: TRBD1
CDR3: CASSVLTGVGNTIYF
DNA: TGTGCCAGCAGCGTACTGACAGGGGTCGGAAACACCATATATTTT

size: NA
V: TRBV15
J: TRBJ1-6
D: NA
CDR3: CAIGRTFYNSPLHF
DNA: TGTGCCATAGGGCGGACATTCTATAATTCACCCCTCCACTTT

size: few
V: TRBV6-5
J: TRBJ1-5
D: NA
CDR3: CASSLGDNQPQHF
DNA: TGTGCCAGCAGTCTAGGGGACAATCAGCCCCAGCATTTT

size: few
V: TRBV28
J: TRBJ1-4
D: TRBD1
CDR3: CASSRGQGSEKLFF
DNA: TGTGCCAGCAGTCGCGGACAGGGGAGCGAAAAACTGTTTTTT

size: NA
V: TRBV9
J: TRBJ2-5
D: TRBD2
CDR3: CASTGTSVETQYF
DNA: TGTGCCAGCACCGGGACTAGCGTAGAGACCCAGTACTTC

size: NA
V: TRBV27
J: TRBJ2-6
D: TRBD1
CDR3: CANPSGTGSTNVLTF
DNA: TGTGCCAACCCATCCGGGACAGGGTCTACCAACGTCCTGACTTTC

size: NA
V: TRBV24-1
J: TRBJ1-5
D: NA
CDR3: CATSDRGRNQPQHF
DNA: TGTGCCACCAGTGATAGGGGCCGGAATCAGCCCCAGCATTTT

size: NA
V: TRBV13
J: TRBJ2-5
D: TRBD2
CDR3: CASSLWLGTSGGDQETQYF
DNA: TGTGCCAGCAGCTTATGGCTAGGGACTAGCGGGGGGGACCAAGAGACCCAGTACTTC

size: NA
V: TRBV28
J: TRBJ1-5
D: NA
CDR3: CASSFPYSNQPQHF
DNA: TGTGCCAGCAGTTTCCCCTATAGCAATCAGCCCCAGCATTTT

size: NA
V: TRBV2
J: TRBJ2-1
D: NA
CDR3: CASSELRQNEQFF
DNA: TGTGCCAGCAGTGAATTGCGGCAGAATGAGCAGTTCTTC

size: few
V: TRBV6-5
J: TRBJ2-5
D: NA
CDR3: CASSATESGETQYF
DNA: TGTGCCAGCAGCGCGACCGAATCGGGAGAGACCCAGTACTTC

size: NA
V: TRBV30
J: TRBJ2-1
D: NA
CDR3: CAWSVRGNEQFF
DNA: TGTGCCTGGAGTGTAAGGGGCAATGAGCAGTTCTTC

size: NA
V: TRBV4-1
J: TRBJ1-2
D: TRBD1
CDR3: CASSQRRDRQHGYTF
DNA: TGCGCCAGCAGCCAGAGACGGGACAGGCAGCATGGCTACACCTTC

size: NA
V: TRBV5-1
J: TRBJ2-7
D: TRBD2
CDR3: CASSLLSSGDFYEQYF
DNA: TGCGCCAGCAGCTTGCTCTCTAGCGGGGATTTCTACGAGCAGTACTTC

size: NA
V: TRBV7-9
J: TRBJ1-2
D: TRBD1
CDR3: CAVTQGADGYTF
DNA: TGTGCCGTGACACAGGGGGCGGATGGCTACACCTTC

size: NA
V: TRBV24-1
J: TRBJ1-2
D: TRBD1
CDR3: CATSDVQGDGYTF
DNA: TGTGCCACCAGTGATGTGCAGGGGGACGGCTACACCTTC

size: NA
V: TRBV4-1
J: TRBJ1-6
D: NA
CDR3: CASSSGGYFLNSPLHF
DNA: TGCGCCAGCAGCTCTGGGGGCTATTTCTTAAATTCACCCCTCCACTTT

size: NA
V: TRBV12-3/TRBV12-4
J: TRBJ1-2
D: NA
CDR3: CASSAGNYGYTF
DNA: TGTGCCAGCAGTGCGGGGAACTATGGCTACACCTTC

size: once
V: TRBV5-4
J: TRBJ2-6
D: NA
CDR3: CASSSSPSSGANVLTF
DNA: TGTGCCAGCAGCTCCAGTCCTAGCTCTGGGGCCAACGTCCTGACTTTC

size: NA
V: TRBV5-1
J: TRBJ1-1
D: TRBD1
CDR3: CASTPDRGYMNTEAFF
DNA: TGCGCCAGCACCCCGGACAGGGGATACATGAACACTGAAGCTTTCTTT

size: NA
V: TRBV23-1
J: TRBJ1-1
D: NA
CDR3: CASSQSSTGNEAFF
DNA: TGCGCCAGCAGTCAATCGAGCACAGGTAATGAAGCTTTCTTT

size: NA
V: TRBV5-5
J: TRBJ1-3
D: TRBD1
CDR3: CASSSDRGDTIYF
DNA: TGTGCCAGCAGCTCTGACAGGGGAGACACCATATATTTT

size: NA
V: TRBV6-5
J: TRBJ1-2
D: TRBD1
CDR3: CASSRTGTNYGYTF
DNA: TGTGCCAGCAGCAGGACAGGGACTAACTATGGCTACACCTTC

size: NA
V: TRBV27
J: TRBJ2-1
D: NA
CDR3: CASAAQGNEQFF
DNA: TGTGCCAGCGCTGCCCAGGGAAATGAGCAGTTCTTC

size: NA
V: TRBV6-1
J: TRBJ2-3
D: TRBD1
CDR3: CASSEDPGGAADTQYF
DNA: TGTGCCAGCAGTGAAGACCCAGGGGGAGCGGCAGATACGCAGTATTTT

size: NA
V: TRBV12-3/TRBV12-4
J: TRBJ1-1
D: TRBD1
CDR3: CASSLGDREAFF
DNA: TGTGCCAGCAGTTTGGGGGACAGGGAAGCTTTCTTT

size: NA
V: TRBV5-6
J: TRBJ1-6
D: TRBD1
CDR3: CASSWGGQGTSPLHF
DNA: TGTGCCAGCAGCTGGGGGGGACAGGGGACGTCACCCCTCCACTTT

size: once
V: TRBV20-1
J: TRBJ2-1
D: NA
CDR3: CSARDQYEQFF
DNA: TGCAGTGCTAGAGATCAGTATGAGCAGTTCTTC

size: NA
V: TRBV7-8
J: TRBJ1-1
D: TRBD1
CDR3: CASSPGGVNTEAFF
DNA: TGTGCCAGCAGCCCAGGGGGCGTGAACACTGAAGCTTTCTTT

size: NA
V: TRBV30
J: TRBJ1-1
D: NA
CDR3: CACRERGGTEAFF
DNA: TGTGCCTGCCGCGAGAGGGGAGGCACTGAAGCTTTCTTT

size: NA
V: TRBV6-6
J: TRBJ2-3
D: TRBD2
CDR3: CASSRTSVDTQYF
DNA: TGTGCCAGCAGCCGGACTAGCGTGGATACGCAGTATTTT

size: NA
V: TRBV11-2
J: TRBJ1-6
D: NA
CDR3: CASNPIEQSSYNSPLHF
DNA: TGTGCCAGCAACCCCATAGAACAGAGCTCCTATAATTCACCCCTCCACTTT

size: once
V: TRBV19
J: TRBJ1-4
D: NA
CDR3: CASSTSTNEKLFF
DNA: TGTGCCAGTAGTACCTCAACTAATGAAAAACTGTTTTTT

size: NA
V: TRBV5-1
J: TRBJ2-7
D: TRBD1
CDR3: CASSLEGRGFSYEQYF
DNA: TGCGCCAGCAGCTTGGAGGGCAGGGGGTTTTCCTACGAGCAGTACTTC

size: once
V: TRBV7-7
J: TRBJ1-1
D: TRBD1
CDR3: CASSPRAGQGHLNTEAFF
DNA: TGTGCCAGCAGCCCTAGGGCCGGACAGGGGCACCTCAACACTGAAGCTTTCTTT

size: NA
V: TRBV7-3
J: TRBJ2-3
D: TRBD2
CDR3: CASSLGQIAGGYTDTQYF
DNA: TGTGCCAGCAGCTTAGGGCAAATAGCGGGGGGGTACACAGATACGCAGTATTTT

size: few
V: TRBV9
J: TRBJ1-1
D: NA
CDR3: CASSAPSGTEAFF
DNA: TGTGCCAGCAGCGCGCCGTCGGGCACTGAAGCTTTCTTT